The 7 T cell receptor beta chains in this list originate from one sample, sequenced in a study of T cell repertoires in cytomegalovirus infection. TCRdb redid the calling of the reads with MiXCR, one entry per CDR3 protein. The sample has around 530,000 distinct CDR3 sequences; approximately 15% are singletons. What was sequenced was CD8+ T cells from PBMCs. Every receptor here comes from a human donor in good health (CMV status not recorded). Some clones in this sample may be carry-over from other donors' samples.

The rearrangement joins TRBV28 to TRBJ1-6; D is uncertain. The CDR3 has 14 amino acids. Deletions cut 5 bases from V and 6 bases from J, with 11 bases between. Germline CDR1 reads MDHEN; CDR2 reads SYDVKM. The CDR3 here is CASSPRPLNSPLHF. In nucleotides, the CDR3 is TGTGCCAGCAGTCCCCGACCGCTTAATTCACCCCTCCACTTT.

This chain joins TRBV24-1 and TRBJ2-1; D assignment may be TRBD1 or TRBD2 (5 bases each). This CDR3 spans 16 amino acids. With 5 bases removed from V and 6 bases from J, the gap between germline ends came to 19 bases. CDR1 is KGHDR and CDR2 is SFDVKD in the germline V gene. The CDR3 region is CATSGPRDPSGNEQFF. Here the CDR3 DNA reads TGTGCCACCAGTGGCCCCCGGGACCCCTCGGGCAATGAGCAGTTCTTC.

This rearrangement joins TRBV9 to TRBJ2-7, with D unclear. In germline, CDR1 is SGDLS, CDR2 YYNGEE. Trimming stripped 0 bases from V and 5 bases from J, with 12 bases between. The CDR3 is 14 amino acids. CDR3: CASSVASTADEQYF. For the CDR3, the DNA is TGTGCCAGCAGCGTAGCTTCGACCGCGGACGAGCAGTACTTC.

This clonotype has a count of ten or more. The V gene is TRBV6-5, the J gene TRBJ2-1; D remains ambiguous. The germline V gene has CDR1 MNHEY and CDR2 SVGAGI. Trimming pared 0 bases from V and 2 bases from J, leaving 20 bases between. The CDR3 totals 19 residues. This CDR3 is CASSYSISPLQPTYNEQFF. CDR3 sequence (DNA): TGTGCCAGCAGTTACTCGATTTCGCCTCTTCAGCCCACCTACAATGAGCAGTTCTTC.

This clonotype has only a few counts. This rearrangement joins TRBV20-1 to TRBJ2-1, with 8 bases aligning to TRBD2. The ends lost 4 bases at V and 7 bases at J; junction bases unmatched: 15. CDR3 length equals 16 residues. Germline V CDR1 and CDR2: DFQATT, SNEGSKA (reference sequence). CDR3 residues: CSANSGSLGVANEQFF. DNA of the CDR3: TGCAGTGCTAACAGCGGGAGTTTAGGTGTAGCGAATGAGCAGTTCTTC.

This clonotype was seen more than once but under ten times. This chain connects TRBV10-3 to TRBJ2-2; tentative D call: TRBD1 (5 bases). This CDR3 has 14 amino acids. CDR1 and CDR2 from the germline V gene are ENHRY and SYGVKD. The V and J ends lost 10 bases and 1 base respectively, with 13 bases between them. In DNA form, the CDR3 reads TGTGCCACCCGTAGGGGTGAGAACACCGGGGAGCTGTTTTTT. Its translation: CATRRGENTGELFF.

The rearrangement joins TRBV27 to TRBJ1-6; tentatively, D is TRBD1 (5 bases). The CDR3 has 15 amino acids. The germline V and J ends were trimmed by 5 bases and 7 bases, with 15 bases remaining between them. CDR1 is MNHEY, CDR2 SMNVEV, per germline (reference sequence). CDR3 DNA sequence: TGTGCCAGCAGTCTCACGGGGGGTCACAATTCACCCCTCCACTTT. It translates to CASSLTGGHNSPLHF.